The sequence of this T cell receptor beta chain was determined in a study of OX40 agonist ivuxolimab in advanced cancers. Study-wide context: Patients were dosed intravenously with ivuxolimab at 0.01 to 10 mg/kg every 2 weeks.

Sequencing used immunoSEQ multiplex PCR; TCRdb keeps in-frame clones, though not all of them. This sample carries 40,000 to 50,000 clones, about 90% of them seen once, and the ten largest clones take 55% to 60%. In the case of this clone: The antigen is undetermined.

Findings and limits, study-wide: Clonal expansion from baseline to week 6 occurred in both CD4+ and CD8+ T cells.

The TCR sequence derives from an adult with an advanced solid tumor such as melanoma, head and neck, liver or kidney cancer. The sample was CD4+ or CD8+ T cells sorted from blood, taken in a trial of the OX40 agonist ivuxolimab.

The CDR3 nucleotides are TGTGCCAGCAGTTACCGGGAGACGGACGAGCAGTACTTC. Its protein is CASSYRETDEQYF. The V and J genes are TRBV6-6 and TRBJ2-5, with D maybe TRBD2 (6 bases). The DNA end is more similar to TRBJ2-7, so the J call may be wrong. The CDR3 runs to 13 residues. Looked up from germline, CDR1 is MNHNY and CDR2 is SVGAGI (reference sequence).